Each of the 5 T cell receptor beta chains below was sequenced from the same sample in a study of graft-versus-host responses after intestinal transplantation (dated by TCRdb to the early 2020s). Receptors were amplified or captured by the immunoSEQ multiplex PCR assay. TCRdb's version of the immuneACCESS table is confined to in-frame rearrangements and falls short of the full clone set. An unresolved V gene accounts for under half of the shortfall where checked; the remainder is of unknown origin. The sample data list 40,000 or so clones, and more than 80% of these were observed just once. The top ten clonotypes cover approximately 4% of the sample. Sequenced material: PBMCs, taken around 720 days after intestinal transplantation. These receptors all come from a human patient who received an intestinal transplant, so some T cells may come from the graft donor.

This chain joins TRBV4-1 and TRBJ2-7; D is ambiguous. CDR1 and CDR2 from the germline V gene are MGHRA and YSYEKL. V lost 6 bases to trimming and J lost 4 bases, with 19 bases between them. The CDR3 sequence is 15 residues long. The CDR3 loop reads CASSNTADQGYEQYF. The CDR3 DNA reads as TGCGCCAGCAGTAACACAGCCGACCAAGGATACGAGCAGTACTTC.

For the CDR3, the DNA is TGCGCCAGCAGCCAAGAGTTAGGCAGTTTTACCGGGGAGCTGTTTTTT. This translates into CASSQELGSFTGELFF. The chain links TRBV4-1 to TRBJ2-2; D uncertain. This CDR3 is built from 16 residues. Germline V gene lookup returns CDR1 MGHRA and CDR2 YSYEKL. The V and J ends lost 0 bases and 5 bases respectively, with 13 bases between them.

The chain couples TRBV7-3 to TRBJ2-5; D gene ambiguous. Between the trimmed V and J ends, which lost 4 bases and 8 bases, there was a span of 14 bases. CDR3 length equals 13 residues. Germline CDR1 reads SGHTA; CDR2 reads FQGTGA. CDR3 nucleotides: TGTGCCAGCAGCTCAACGGCGGTCGGAACCCAGTACTTC. Protein: CASSSTAVGTQYF.

The rearrangement joins TRBV21-1 to TRBJ2-1; the listed D gene, TRBD1, was not tested against the DNA. TRBV21-1 is an annotated pseudogene. This CDR3 has 15 residues. The CDR3 loop reads CASSKRGPTYNEQFF. The CDR3 bases are TGTGCCAGCAGCAAAAGGGGGCCCACCTACAATGAGCAGTTCTTC.

This clone has just one count. This chain connects TRBV19 to TRBJ2-3; D is possibly TRBD1 (5 bases). V dropped 7 bases and J dropped 2 bases, with 13 bases sitting between them. CDR1 and CDR2 from the germline V gene are LNHDA and SQIVND (reference sequence). This CDR3 spans 14 amino acids. As DNA, the CDR3 is TGTGCCAGTACTCAGGGCTCGATCACAGATACGCAGTATTTT. Its translation is CASTQGSITDTQYF.